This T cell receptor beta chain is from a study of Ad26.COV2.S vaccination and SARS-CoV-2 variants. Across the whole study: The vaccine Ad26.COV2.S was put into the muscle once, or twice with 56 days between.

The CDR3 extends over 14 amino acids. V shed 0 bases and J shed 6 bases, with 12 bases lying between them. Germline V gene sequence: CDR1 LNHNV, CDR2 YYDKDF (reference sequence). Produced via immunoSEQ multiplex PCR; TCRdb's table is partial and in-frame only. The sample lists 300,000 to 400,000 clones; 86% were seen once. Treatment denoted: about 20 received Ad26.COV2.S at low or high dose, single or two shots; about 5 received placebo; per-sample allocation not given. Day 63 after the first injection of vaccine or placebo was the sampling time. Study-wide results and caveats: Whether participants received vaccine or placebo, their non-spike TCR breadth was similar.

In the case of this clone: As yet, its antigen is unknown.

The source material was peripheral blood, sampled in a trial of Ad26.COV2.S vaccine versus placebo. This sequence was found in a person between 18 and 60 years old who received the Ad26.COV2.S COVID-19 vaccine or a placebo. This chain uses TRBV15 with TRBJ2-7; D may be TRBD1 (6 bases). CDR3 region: CATSRDRDNFEQYF. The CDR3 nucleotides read TGTGCCACCAGCAGAGACCGGGACAACTTCGAGCAGTACTTC.